This passage covers 22 T cell receptor beta chains from one sample sequenced in a study of blood T cell repertoires in COVID-19. TCRdb's copy holds only in-frame clones and misses some; the assay was immunoSEQ multiplex PCR. The sample comprises approximately 52,000 clones, 75% to 95% of which are singletons, and approximately 3% rests with the top ten. The sequenced sample consisted of peripheral blood. The receptors were gathered from a middle-aged man with acute or convalescent COVID-19.

The CDR3, as DNA: TGTGCCAGCAGCTCCGGGACTAGCGGTTCCTACAATGAGCAGTTCTTC. It is translated as CASSSGTSGSYNEQFF. The chain carries TRBV28 and TRBJ2-1; 11 positions agree with TRBD2. V was clipped by 6 bases and J by 1 base; unmatched bases: 5. Germline CDR1 reads MDHEN; CDR2 reads SYDVKM. The length of the CDR3 is 16 residues.

This clone occurred once. The chain combines TRBV20-1 with TRBJ1-1; weak D call: TRBD1 (5 bases). This CDR3 has 12 residues. V dropped 3 bases and J dropped 3 bases, with 8 bases sitting between them. Germline-derived CDR1 and CDR2 are DFQATT and SNEGSKA (reference sequence). The CDR3 spells CSASIRDTEAFF. DNA of the CDR3: TGCAGTGCTAGTATCAGGGACACTGAAGCTTTCTTT.

The chain uses TRBV7-2 and TRBJ2-3, with 8 bases aligning to TRBD1. The V gene end was trimmed by 1 base and the J gene end by 6 bases; junction bases not matched to a gene: 9. There are 16 residues in the CDR3. Germline CDR1 SGHTA, CDR2 FQGNSA. The CDR3 sequence is CASSLGGRGRGDTQYF. CDR3 sequence (DNA): TGTGCCAGCAGCTTAGGGGGCAGGGGGCGTGGGGATACGCAGTATTTT. The entire variable domain, with the rest obtained from reference TRBV7-2 and TRBJ2-3, is as follows: GAGVSQSPSNKVTEKGKDVELRCDPISGHTALYWYRQSLGQGLEFLIYFQGNSAPDKSGLPSDRFSAERTGGSVSTLTIQRTQQEDSAVYLCASSLGGRGRGDTQYFGPGTRLTVL.

The CDR3 region is CASSLRVMGGGTNTGELFF. CDR3 DNA sequence: TGTGCCAGCAGCCTACGGGTAATGGGCGGGGGAACGAACACCGGGGAGCTGTTTTTT. V gene TRBV5-5 combines with J gene TRBJ2-2; 7 positions match TRBD2. The V segment lost 4 bases and the J segment 0 bases; nucleotides outside the gene matches: 15. In germline, CDR1 is SGHKS, CDR2 YYEKEE (reference sequence). The CDR3 spans 19 residues.

The V gene is TRBV11-2, the J gene TRBJ2-3; possible D gene TRBD2, 6 bases. CDR1 and CDR2 (germline): SGHAT, FQNNGV. The CDR3 extends over 15 amino acids. The V gene lost 10 bases and the J gene lost 2 bases, with 19 bases spanning the gap. The CDR3 spells CATASLWRDTDTQYF. The CDR3 DNA reads TGTGCCACCGCCTCTCTGTGGCGGGACACAGATACGCAGTATTTT.

This clone has just one count. The chain joins TRBV29-1 to TRBJ1-5; 10 nucleotides agree with TRBD1. V lost 7 bases and J lost 6; bases outside the gene matches: 6. The CDR3 is 13 amino acids. Per the germline V gene, CDR1 is SQVTM and CDR2 is ANQGSEA. The CDR3 loop is CSAGTGVGQPQHF. In DNA form, the CDR3 reads TGCAGCGCTGGGACAGGGGTCGGTCAGCCCCAGCATTTT.

The rearrangement joins TRBV6-6 to TRBJ2-1; a possible D gene is TRBD1 (5 bases). Trimming left V 5 bases short and J 9 bases short, with 11 bases between. CDR1 MNHNY and CDR2 SVGAGI come from the germline V gene (reference sequence). CDR3 length equals 12 residues. CDR3 bases: TGTGCCAGCAGTACTTACAGGACTGAGCAGTTCTTC. This encodes CASSTYRTEQFF.

The CDR3 loop reads CASRPRQGTAGELFF. Here the CDR3 DNA reads TGTGCCAGCAGGCCAAGACAGGGTACGGCCGGGGAGCTGTTTTTT. The rearrangement links TRBV2 to TRBJ2-2, with 7 nucleotides matching TRBD1. V lost 6 bases and J lost 6; bases outside the gene matches: 10. Looked up from germline, CDR1 is SNHLY and CDR2 is FYNNEI. This CDR3 contains 15 residues.

The genes are TRBV18 and TRBJ2-7; 11 nucleotides agree with TRBD1. The V and J ends lost 5 bases and 3 bases, in that order; junction bases with no gene match: 12. The germline gives CDR1 KGHSH, CDR2 LQKENI. The CDR3 extends over 17 amino acids. The CDR3 DNA sequence: TGTGCCAGCTCAACGCTTCAAACCGGGACAGGGGGCTACGAGCAGTACTTC. It yields the protein CASSTLQTGTGGYEQYF.

In nucleotides, the CDR3 is TGTGCCAGCAGCTTGGCAGGGCGGGGTGGCTACACCTTC. Residues: CASSLAGRGGYTF. This chain connects TRBV5-5 to TRBJ1-2; tentative D call: TRBD1 (5 bases). Germline V gene lookup returns CDR1 SGHKS and CDR2 YYEKEE (reference sequence). V was cut by 0 bases and J by 7 bases, with 10 bases left in between. The CDR3 covers 13 residues.

The V gene is TRBV24-1, the J gene TRBJ1-2; D gene unclear. With 3 bases removed from V and 1 base from J, the gap between germline ends came to 11 bases. The CDR3 is 15 residues long. The germline gives CDR1 KGHDR, CDR2 SFDVKD. CDR3 nucleotide sequence: TGTGCCACCAGTGATAAACGGGGATTTAACTATGGCTACACCTTC. It is translated as CATSDKRGFNYGYTF.

The chain combines TRBV5-1 with TRBJ2-1; TRBD2 agrees at 8 bases. The CDR3 sequence is 15 residues long. The V gene's germline CDR1 is SGHRS and CDR2 YFSETQ. The ends lost 4 bases at V and 4 bases at J; junction bases unmatched: 7. In DNA form, the CDR3 reads TGCGCCAGCAGCCAGACTAGCGAGATATACAATGAGCAGTTCTTC. It encodes CASSQTSEIYNEQFF.

The rearrangement links TRBV18 to TRBJ1-1; D is uncertain. Trimming removed 2 bases from V and 1 base from J, with 11 bases in between. The CDR3 length is 15 residues. The V gene's germline CDR1 is KGHSH and CDR2 LQKENI. CDR3 in amino acids: CASSPNLQPNTEAFF. The DNA of the CDR3 is TGTGCCAGCTCACCAAATTTACAGCCGAACACTGAAGCTTTCTTT.

The rearrangement joins TRBV11-2 to TRBJ2-5, with 8 bases aligning to TRBD1. The CDR3 extends over 15 amino acids. Per germline, CDR1 SGHAT and CDR2 FQNNGV. J was trimmed by 0 bases and V by 4 bases; bases with no gene match: 4. CDR3: CASSSTGGYQETQYF. In DNA form, the CDR3 reads TGTGCCAGCAGCTCCACAGGGGGGTACCAAGAGACCCAGTACTTC.

This clone is a singleton in its sample. V and J are TRBV3-1 (or the pseudogene TRBV3-2) and TRBJ2-5; 7 bases are shared with TRBD1. The germline gives CDR1 LGHDT, CDR2 YNNKEL (reference sequence). This CDR3 contains 15 residues. V trimming: 1 base; J trimming: 2 bases; junction bases outside the gene matches: 4. The CDR3 sequence is CASSQAEGAQETQYF. The DNA for the CDR3 is TGTGCCAGCAGCCAAGCAGAGGGGGCACAAGAGACCCAGTACTTC.

The J gene is TRBJ1-3, the V gene TRBV2; D possibly corresponds to TRBD1 (5 bases). V was pared by 3 bases and J by 0 bases, with 12 bases between. The V gene's germline CDR1 is SNHLY and CDR2 FYNNEI. The CDR3 is made up of 16 amino acids. The CDR3 reads CASSEGRANSGNTIYF. For the CDR3, the DNA is TGTGCCAGCAGTGAGGGCAGGGCCAACTCTGGAAACACCATATATTTT.

The V call is TRBV24-1, the J call TRBJ2-1, with 15 bases aligning to TRBD2. The CDR3 is 17 residues long. Germline assignment: CDR1 KGHDR and CDR2 SFDVKD. V was clipped by 2 bases and J by 3 bases; unmatched bases: 1. The CDR3 nucleotides are TGTGCCACCAGTGATTGGACTAGCGGGGGGGACTACAATGAGCAGTTCTTC. Its protein product is CATSDWTSGGDYNEQFF.

The V call is TRBV6-2 or TRBV6-3, the J call TRBJ2-7, with 8 positions matching TRBD2. The CDR3 covers 15 residues. V gave up 6 bases and J gave up 2 bases; unmatched junction bases: 9. Germline V lookup: CDR1 MNHEY, CDR2 SVGEGT. The CDR3 protein is CASSTTSGPTYEQYF. CDR3 DNA sequence: TGTGCCAGCAGCACAACTAGCGGACCTACCTACGAGCAGTACTTC.

In its sample, this clone was seen a few times. This chain joins TRBV5-6 and TRBJ1-4; 9 bases are a match to TRBD1. The germline gives CDR1 SGHDT, CDR2 YYEEEE. The ends lost 1 base at V and 8 bases at J; junction bases unmatched: 3. The CDR3 is 14 amino acids. Written as DNA, the CDR3 is TGTGCCAGCAGCTTGACAGGGGGCCGAGAAAAACTGTTTTTT. It encodes CASSLTGGREKLFF.

The chain is built from TRBV6-5 and TRBJ2-2; TRBD1 might be the D (6 bases). The CDR3 covers 14 residues. V lost 5 bases and J lost 3, with 10 bases in between. Germline V lookup: CDR1 MNHEY, CDR2 SVGAGI. CDR3 protein: CASSRTVDTGELFF. The CDR3, as DNA: TGTGCCAGCAGTCGGACAGTAGACACCGGGGAGCTGTTTTTT.

This clone was detected once. The chain uses TRBV28 and TRBJ2-1; the match to TRBD1 covers 10 bases. Germline V lookup: CDR1 MDHEN, CDR2 SYDVKM. The V gene end was trimmed by 6 bases and the J gene end by 3 bases; junction bases not matched to a gene: 5. There are 15 residues in the CDR3. In DNA form, the CDR3 reads TGTGCCAGCAGCAGGGGACAGGGGTTCTACAATGAGCAGTTCTTC. Amino acid sequence: CASSRGQGFYNEQFF.

The rearrangement joins TRBV19 to TRBJ2-2; TRBD1 matches at 10 bases. V trimming: 3 bases; J trimming: 5 bases; junction bases outside the gene matches: 6. Germline CDR1 reads LNHDA; CDR2 reads SQIVND (reference sequence). The CDR3 consists of 16 residues. The CDR3 reads CASSIGTGVRTGELFF. CDR3 DNA: TGTGCCAGTAGTATCGGGACAGGGGTGAGGACCGGGGAGCTGTTTTTT.